The next 4 T cell receptor beta chains were all read from a single sample in a study of blood T cell repertoires in COVID-19. Clones were read by immunoSEQ multiplex PCR, and TCRdb kept only the in-frame ones, dropping some. The table shows 200,000 to 250,000 clones, with less than 90% occurring only once. The material sequenced was peripheral blood. The receptors were sampled from a woman aged 50 to 60 with acute or convalescent COVID-19.

J is TRBJ2-7 and V is TRBV11-2; D might be TRBD1 (6 bases). The germline CDR1 and CDR2 sequences are SGHAT and FQNNGV. V lost 3 bases, J lost 5 bases, and 20 bases lay in between. This CDR3 region has 16 residues. The DNA of the CDR3 is TGTGCCAGCAGCTTCTCCTACAGGGCAAATAAGGACGAGCAGTACTTC. Its protein is CASSFSYRANKDEQYF.

V and J are TRBV12-2 and TRBJ2-1; the table gives TRBD2 as D, unverified against the DNA. TRBV12-2 is marked as a pseudogene. The CDR3 sequence is 16 residues long. CDR3 in amino acids: CASRLDYLAGVGEQFF. CDR3 DNA sequence: TGTGCAAGTCGCTTAGATTATCTAGCGGGAGTAGGTGAGCAGTTCTTC.

CDR3 sequence (DNA): TGTGCCAGCAAAGCGGGAGGAAACGAGCAGTACTTC. Amino acid sequence: CASKAGGNEQYF. This chain links TRBV27 with TRBJ2-7, with TRBD2 matching over 9 bases. Germline CDR1 MNHEY, CDR2 SMNVEV (reference sequence). There are 12 residues in the CDR3. V lost 7 bases, J lost 5 bases, and 3 bases stayed unmatched.

The chain links TRBV9 to TRBJ2-2; 9 nucleotides agree with TRBD1. The V gene's germline CDR1 is SGDLS and CDR2 YYNGEE. V lost 4 bases, J lost 1 base, and 8 bases stayed unmatched. This CDR3 region has 17 residues. The CDR3 sequence: CASSTSVGQGNTGELFF. As DNA, the CDR3 is TGTGCCAGCAGCACAAGCGTGGGACAGGGGAACACCGGGGAGCTGTTTTTT.